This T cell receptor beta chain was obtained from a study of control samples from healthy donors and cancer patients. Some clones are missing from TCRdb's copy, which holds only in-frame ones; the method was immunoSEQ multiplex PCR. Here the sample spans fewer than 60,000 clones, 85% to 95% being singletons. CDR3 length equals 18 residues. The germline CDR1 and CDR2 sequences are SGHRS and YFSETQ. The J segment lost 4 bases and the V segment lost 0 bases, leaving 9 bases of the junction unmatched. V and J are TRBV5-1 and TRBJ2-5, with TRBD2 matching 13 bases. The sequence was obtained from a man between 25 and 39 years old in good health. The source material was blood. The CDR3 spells CASSLGGLAGVRGETQYF. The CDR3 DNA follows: TGCGCCAGCAGCTTGGGAGGACTAGCGGGAGTAAGGGGAGAGACCCAGTACTTC.